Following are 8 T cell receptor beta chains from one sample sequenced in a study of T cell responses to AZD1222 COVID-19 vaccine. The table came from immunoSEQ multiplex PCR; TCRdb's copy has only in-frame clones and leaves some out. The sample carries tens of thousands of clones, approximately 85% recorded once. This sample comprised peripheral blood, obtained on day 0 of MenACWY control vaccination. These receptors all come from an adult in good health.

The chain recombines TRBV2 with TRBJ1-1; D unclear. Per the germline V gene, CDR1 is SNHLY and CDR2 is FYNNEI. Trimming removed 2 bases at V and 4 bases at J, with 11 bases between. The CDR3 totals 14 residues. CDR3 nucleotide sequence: TGTGCCAGCAGTGAATGGGGTCCAGGCACTGAAGCTTTCTTT. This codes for CASSEWGPGTEAFF.

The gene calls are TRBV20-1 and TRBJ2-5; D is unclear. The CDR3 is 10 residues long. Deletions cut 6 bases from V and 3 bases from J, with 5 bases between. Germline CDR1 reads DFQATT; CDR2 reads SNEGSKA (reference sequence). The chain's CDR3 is CSAQKETQYF. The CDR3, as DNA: TGCAGTGCCCAAAAAGAGACCCAGTACTTC.

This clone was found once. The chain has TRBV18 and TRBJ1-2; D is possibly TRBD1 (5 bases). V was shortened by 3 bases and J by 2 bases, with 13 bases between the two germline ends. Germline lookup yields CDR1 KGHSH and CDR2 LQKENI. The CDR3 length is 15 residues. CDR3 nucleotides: TGTGCCAGCTCACCCCGGGGAGGGGACAACTATGGCTACACCTTC. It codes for CASSPRGGDNYGYTF.

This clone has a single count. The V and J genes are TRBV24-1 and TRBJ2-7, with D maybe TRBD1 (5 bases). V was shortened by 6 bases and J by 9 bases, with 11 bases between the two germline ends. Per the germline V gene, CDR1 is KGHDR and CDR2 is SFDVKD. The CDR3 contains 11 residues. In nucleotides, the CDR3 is TGTGCCACCAGTAACGGACAAGCGCAGTACTTC. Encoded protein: CATSNGQAQYF.

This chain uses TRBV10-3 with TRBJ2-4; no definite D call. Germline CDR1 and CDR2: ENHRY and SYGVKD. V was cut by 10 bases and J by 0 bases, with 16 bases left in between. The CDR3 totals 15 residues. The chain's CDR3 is CATSGETLAKNIQYF. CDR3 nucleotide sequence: TGTGCCACCTCAGGCGAGACTTTAGCCAAAAACATTCAGTACTTC.

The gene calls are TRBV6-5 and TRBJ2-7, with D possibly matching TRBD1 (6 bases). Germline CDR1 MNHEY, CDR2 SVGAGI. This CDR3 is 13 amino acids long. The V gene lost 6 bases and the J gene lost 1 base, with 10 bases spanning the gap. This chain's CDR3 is CASSRQESYEQYF. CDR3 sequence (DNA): TGTGCCAGCAGCCGACAGGAATCCTACGAGCAGTACTTC.

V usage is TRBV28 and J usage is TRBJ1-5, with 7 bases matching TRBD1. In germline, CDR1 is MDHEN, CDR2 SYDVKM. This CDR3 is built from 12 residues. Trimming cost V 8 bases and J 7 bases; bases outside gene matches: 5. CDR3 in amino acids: CASRDSGQPQHF. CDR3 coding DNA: TGTGCCAGCCGGGACAGTGGGCAGCCCCAGCATTTT.

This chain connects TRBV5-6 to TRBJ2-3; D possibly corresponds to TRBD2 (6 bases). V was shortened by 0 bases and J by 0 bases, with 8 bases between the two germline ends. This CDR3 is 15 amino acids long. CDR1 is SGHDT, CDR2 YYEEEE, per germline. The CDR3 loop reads CASSLDGGSTDTQYF. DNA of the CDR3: TGTGCCAGCAGCTTGGACGGGGGTAGCACAGATACGCAGTATTTT.